This record covers a single T cell receptor beta chain. The germline V gene encodes CDR1 MDHEN and CDR2 SYDVKM. V shed 3 bases, J shed 8 bases, and the junction held 10 bases outside the gene matches. This CDR3 region has 15 residues. The method was immunoSEQ multiplex PCR; TCRdb's version includes in-frame clones alone and lacks a portion of them. The sample holds around 84,000 clones, 90% to 95% seen once. The sample comes from a study of control samples from healthy donors and cancer patients. The material sequenced was blood. The receptor comes from a man aged 30 to 45 in good health. The chain recombines TRBV28 with TRBJ2-1; 7 bases match TRBD2. The CDR3 here is CASSFMGGSSHEQFF. The CDR3 coding sequence is TGTGCCAGCAGTTTTATGGGAGGGAGTTCCCATGAGCAGTTCTTC.